This T cell receptor beta chain was sequenced for a study of yellow fever vaccine responses in identical twins. This CDR3 has 13 residues. Trimming shortened V by 4 bases and J by 5 bases, and 12 bases separated the two germline ends. Germline CDR1 reads SGHTS; CDR2 reads YDEGEE. Concerning this clonotype: No antigen is known for it.

TCRdb reprocessed the RT-PCR reads with MiXCR, giving one entry per CDR3 protein. This sample has 13,000 to 15,000 distinct CDR3 sequences, with about 81% found just once. Study-level findings and limits: Twins' vaccine T cell response reportedly gave the appearance of partial convergence and partial personalization.

The sequence derives from a woman under 30 who received the yellow fever vaccine. The chain couples TRBV5-8 to TRBJ1-2; D remains unclear. The sample here was T cells from blood (PBMCs), unsorted or a sorted subset (not recorded which), taken before or after yellow fever vaccination (not recorded which). This chain's CDR3 is CASSLYTSYGYTF. DNA of the CDR3: TGTGCCAGCAGCCTTTATACATCGTATGGCTACACCTTC.